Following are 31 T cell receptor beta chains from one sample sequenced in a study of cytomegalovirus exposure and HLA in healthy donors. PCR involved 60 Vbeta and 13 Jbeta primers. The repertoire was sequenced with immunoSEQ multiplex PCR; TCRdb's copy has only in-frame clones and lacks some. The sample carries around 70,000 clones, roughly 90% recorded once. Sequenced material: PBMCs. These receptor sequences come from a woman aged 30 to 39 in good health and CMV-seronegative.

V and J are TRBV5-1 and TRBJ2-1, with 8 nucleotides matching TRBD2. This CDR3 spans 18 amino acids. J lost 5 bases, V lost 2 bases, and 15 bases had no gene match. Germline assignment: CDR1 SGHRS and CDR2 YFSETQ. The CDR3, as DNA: TGCGCCAGCAGCTTCGAACCAATCATAGCGGGGCTAAACAATGAGCAGTTCTTC. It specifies CASSFEPIIAGLNNEQFF.

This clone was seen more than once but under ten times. The chain's CDR3 is CASSPTGNTIYF. CDR3 in DNA: TGTGCCAGCAGCCCTACTGGAAACACCATATATTTT. The chain uses TRBV6-1 and TRBJ1-3; no definite D call. Germline-derived CDR1 and CDR2 are MNHNS and SASEGT. The CDR3 spans 12 residues. The V and J ends lost 6 bases and 2 bases respectively, with 5 bases between them.

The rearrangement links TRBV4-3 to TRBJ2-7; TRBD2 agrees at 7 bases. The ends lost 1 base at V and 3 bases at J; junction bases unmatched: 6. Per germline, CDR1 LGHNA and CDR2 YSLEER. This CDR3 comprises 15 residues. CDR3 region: CASSQAAGDYYEQYF. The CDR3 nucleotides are TGCGCCAGCAGCCAAGCGGCGGGAGATTACTACGAGCAGTACTTC.

This CDR3 reads CASSSIPSSGNTIYF. The DNA of the CDR3 is TGTGCCAGCAGTTCCATTCCCAGCTCTGGAAACACCATATATTTT. V gene TRBV6-5 combines with J gene TRBJ1-3; no clear D gene. CDR1 is MNHEY and CDR2 is SVGAGI in the germline V gene. Trimming removed 4 bases at V and 0 bases at J, with 10 bases between. This CDR3 region has 15 residues.

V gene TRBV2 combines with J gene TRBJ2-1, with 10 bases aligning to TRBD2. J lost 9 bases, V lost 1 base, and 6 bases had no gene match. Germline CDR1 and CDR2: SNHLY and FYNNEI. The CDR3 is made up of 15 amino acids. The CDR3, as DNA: TGTGCCAGCAGTGAAGGAGCGGGAGGGCCCCGTGAGCAGTTCTTC. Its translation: CASSEGAGGPREQFF. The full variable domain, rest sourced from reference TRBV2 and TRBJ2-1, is EPEVTQTPSHQVTQMGQEVILRCVPISNHLYFYWYRQILGQKVEFLVSFYNNEISEKSEIFDDQFSVERPDGSNFTLKIRSTKLEDSAMYFCASSEGAGGPREQFFGPGTRLTVL.

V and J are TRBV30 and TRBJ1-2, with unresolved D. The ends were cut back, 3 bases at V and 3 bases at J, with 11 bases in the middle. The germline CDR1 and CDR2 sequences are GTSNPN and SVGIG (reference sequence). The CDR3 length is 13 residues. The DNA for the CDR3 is TGTGCCTGGAGGGATGGGCAGGACTATGGCTACACCTTC. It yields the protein CAWRDGQDYGYTF. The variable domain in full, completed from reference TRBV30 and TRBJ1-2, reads SQTIHQWPATLVQPVGSPLSLECTVEGTSNPNLYWYRQAAGRGLQLLFYSVGIGQISSEVPQNLSASRPQDRQFILSSKKLLLSDSGFYLCAWRDGQDYGYTFGSGTRLTVV.

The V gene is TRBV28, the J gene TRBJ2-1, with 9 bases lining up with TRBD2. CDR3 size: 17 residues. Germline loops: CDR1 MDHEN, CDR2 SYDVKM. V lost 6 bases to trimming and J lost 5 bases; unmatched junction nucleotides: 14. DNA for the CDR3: TGTGCCAGCAGAACTGGACTAGCGAGGAGGGTGGACAATGAGCAGTTCTTC. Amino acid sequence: CASRTGLARRVDNEQFF.

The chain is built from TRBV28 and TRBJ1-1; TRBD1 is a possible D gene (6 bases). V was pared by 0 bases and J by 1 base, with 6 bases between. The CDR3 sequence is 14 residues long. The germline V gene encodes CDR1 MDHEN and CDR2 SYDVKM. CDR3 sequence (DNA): TGTGCCAGCAGTTTATGGGGGGCGAACACTGAAGCTTTCTTT. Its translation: CASSLWGANTEAFF.

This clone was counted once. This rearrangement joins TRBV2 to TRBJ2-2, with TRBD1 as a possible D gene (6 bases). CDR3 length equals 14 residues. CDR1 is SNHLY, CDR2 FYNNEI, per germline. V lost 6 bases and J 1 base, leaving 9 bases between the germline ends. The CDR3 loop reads CASRTQGNTGELFF. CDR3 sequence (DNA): TGTGCCAGCAGAACACAGGGGAACACCGGGGAGCTGTTTTTT.

The CDR3 spells CASTLREKLFF. DNA of the CDR3: TGTGCCAGCACCCTTAGAGAAAAACTGTTTTTT. This sequence joins TRBV28 and TRBJ1-4; no firm D call. This CDR3 spans 11 amino acids. The V end lost 7 bases, the J end lost 8 bases, and 8 bases lay between the germline ends. CDR1 is MDHEN, CDR2 SYDVKM, per germline.

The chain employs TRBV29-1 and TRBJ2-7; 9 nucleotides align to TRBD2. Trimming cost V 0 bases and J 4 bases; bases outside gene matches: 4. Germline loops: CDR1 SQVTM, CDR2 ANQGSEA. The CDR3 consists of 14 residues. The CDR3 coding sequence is TGCAGCGTTGAAGATCGGCGGGAGGGGTACGAGCAGTACTTC. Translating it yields CSVEDRREGYEQYF.

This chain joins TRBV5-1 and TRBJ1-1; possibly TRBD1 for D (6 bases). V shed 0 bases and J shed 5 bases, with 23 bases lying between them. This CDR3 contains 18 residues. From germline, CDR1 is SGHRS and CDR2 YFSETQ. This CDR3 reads CASSLALGGGGRVTEAFF. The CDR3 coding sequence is TGCGCCAGCAGCTTGGCCCTCGGGGGCGGGGGCCGAGTTACTGAAGCTTTCTTT.

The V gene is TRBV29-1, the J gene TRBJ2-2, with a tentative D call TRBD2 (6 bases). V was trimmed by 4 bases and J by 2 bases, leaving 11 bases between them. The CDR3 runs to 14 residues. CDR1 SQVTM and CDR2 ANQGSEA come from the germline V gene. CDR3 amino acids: CSVARAGNTGELFF. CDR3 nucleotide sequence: TGCAGCGTTGCAAGGGCGGGAAACACCGGGGAGCTGTTTTTT.

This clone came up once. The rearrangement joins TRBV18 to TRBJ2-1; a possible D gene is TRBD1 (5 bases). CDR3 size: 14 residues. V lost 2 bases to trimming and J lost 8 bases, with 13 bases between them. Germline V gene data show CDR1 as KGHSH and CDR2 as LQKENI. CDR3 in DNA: TGTGCCAGCTCACCAAGAGGCCAGGGCGATGAGCAGTTCTTC. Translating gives CASSPRGQGDEQFF.

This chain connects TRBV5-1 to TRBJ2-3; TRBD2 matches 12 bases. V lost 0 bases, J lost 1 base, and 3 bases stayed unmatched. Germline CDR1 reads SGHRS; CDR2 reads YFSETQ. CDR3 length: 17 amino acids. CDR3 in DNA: TGCGCCAGCAGCTTGGAGACTAGCGGGGGTGGCACAGATACGCAGTATTTT. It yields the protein CASSLETSGGGTDTQYF.

The chain's CDR3 is CASSHTLSSNQPQHF. The CDR3 coding sequence is TGTGCCAGCAGCCACACTCTTAGCAGCAATCAGCCCCAGCATTTT. The chain combines TRBV4-2 with TRBJ1-5; no definite D call. This CDR3 is built from 15 residues. Germline CDR1 and CDR2: LGHNA and YNFKEQ. Trimming shortened V by 3 bases and J by 1 base, and 10 bases separated the two germline ends.

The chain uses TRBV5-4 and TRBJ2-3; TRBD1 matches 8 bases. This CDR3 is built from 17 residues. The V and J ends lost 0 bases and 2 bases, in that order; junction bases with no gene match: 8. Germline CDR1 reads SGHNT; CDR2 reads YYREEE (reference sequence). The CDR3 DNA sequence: TGTGCCAGCAGCTTGGGTGGACAGGGTCTATTCACAGATACGCAGTATTTT. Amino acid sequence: CASSLGGQGLFTDTQYF.

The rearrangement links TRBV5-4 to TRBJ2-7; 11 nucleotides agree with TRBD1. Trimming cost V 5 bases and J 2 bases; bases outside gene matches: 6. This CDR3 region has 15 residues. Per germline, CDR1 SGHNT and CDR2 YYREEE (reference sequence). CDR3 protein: CASSRGTGGPYEQYF. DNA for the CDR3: TGTGCCAGCAGTCGCGGGACAGGGGGGCCCTACGAGCAGTACTTC. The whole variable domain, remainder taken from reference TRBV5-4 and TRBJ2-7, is ETGVTQSPTHLIKTRGQQVTLRCSSQSGHNTVSWYQQALGQGPQFIFQYYREEENGRGNFPPRFSGLQFPNYSSELNVNALELDDSALYLCASSRGTGGPYEQYFGPGTRLTVT.

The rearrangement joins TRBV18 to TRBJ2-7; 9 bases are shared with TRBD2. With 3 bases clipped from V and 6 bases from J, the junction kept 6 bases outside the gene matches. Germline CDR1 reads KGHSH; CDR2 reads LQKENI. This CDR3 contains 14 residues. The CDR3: CASSPPAGGPEQYF. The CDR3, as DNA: TGTGCCAGCTCACCCCCAGCGGGAGGTCCCGAGCAGTACTTC. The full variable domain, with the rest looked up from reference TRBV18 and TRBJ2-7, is NAGVMQNPRHLVRRRGQEARLRCSPMKGHSHVYWYRQLPEEGLKFMVYLQKENIIDESGMPKERFSAEFPKEGPSILRIQQVVRGDSAAYFCASSPPAGGPEQYFGPGTRLTVT.

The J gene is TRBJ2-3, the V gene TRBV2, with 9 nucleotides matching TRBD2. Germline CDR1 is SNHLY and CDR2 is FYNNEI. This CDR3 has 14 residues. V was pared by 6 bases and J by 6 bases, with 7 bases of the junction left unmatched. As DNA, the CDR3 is TGTGCCAGCAGCCCGACTAGCGGAGGCGATACGCAGTATTTT. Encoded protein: CASSPTSGGDTQYF.

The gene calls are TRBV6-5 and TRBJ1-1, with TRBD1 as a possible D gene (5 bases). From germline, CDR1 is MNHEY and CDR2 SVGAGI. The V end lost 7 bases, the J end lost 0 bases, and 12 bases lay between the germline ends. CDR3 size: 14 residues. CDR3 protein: CASMEGLMNTEAFF. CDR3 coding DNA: TGTGCCAGCATGGAGGGACTTATGAACACTGAAGCTTTCTTT.

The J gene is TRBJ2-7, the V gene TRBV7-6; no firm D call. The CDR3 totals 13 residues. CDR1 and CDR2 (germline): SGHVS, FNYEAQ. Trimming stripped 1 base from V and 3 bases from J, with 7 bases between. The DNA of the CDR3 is TGTGCCAGCAGCTTAGGAGCTAACTACGAGCAGTACTTC. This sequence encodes CASSLGANYEQYF.

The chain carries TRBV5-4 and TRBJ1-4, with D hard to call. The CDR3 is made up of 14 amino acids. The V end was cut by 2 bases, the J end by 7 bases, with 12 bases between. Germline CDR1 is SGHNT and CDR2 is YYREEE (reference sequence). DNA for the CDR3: TGTGCCAGCAGCTTACATACCCGGGTTGAAAAACTGTTTTTT. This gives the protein CASSLHTRVEKLFF.

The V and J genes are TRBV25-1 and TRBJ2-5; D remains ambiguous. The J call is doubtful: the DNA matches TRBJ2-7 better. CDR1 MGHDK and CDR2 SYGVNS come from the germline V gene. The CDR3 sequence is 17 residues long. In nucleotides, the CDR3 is TGTGCCAGCAGTGCCGTGGTAAGCGCGTTGAGCTCCTACGAGCAGTACTTC. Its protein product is CASSAVVSALSSYEQYF.

The CDR3 nucleotides are TGTGCCAGCTCACCAATCGACACCTACGAGCAGTACTTC. Protein: CASSPIDTYEQYF. The V and J genes are TRBV18 and TRBJ2-7; no clear D. This CDR3 comprises 13 residues. The V end was cut by 2 bases, the J end by 2 bases, with 7 bases between. The germline V gene has CDR1 KGHSH and CDR2 LQKENI.

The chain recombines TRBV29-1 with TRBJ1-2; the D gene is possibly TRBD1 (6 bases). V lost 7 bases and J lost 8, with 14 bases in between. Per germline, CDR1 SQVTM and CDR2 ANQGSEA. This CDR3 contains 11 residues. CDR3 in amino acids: CSAQGGGGYTF. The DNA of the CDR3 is TGCAGCGCCCAAGGGGGTGGGGGCTACACCTTC.

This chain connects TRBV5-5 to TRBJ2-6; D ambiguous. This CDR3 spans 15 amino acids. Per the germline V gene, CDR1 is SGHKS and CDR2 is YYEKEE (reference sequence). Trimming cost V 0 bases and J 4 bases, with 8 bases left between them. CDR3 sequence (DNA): TGTGCCAGCAGCTTGGGGGCTCCCGGGGCCAACGTCCTGACTTTC. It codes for CASSLGAPGANVLTF.

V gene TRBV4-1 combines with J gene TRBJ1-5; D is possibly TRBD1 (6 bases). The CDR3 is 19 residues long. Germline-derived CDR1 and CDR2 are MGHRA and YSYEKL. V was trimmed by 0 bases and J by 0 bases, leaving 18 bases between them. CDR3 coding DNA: TGCGCCAGCAGCCAAGATTTTGGGGGGAGGGGGGCTAGCAATCAGCCCCAGCATTTT. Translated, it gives CASSQDFGGRGASNQPQHF.

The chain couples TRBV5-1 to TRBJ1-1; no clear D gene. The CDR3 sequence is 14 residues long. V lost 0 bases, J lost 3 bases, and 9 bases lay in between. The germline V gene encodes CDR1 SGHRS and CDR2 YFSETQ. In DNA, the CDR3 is TGCGCCAGCAGCTTGGATCTACTGGACACTGAAGCTTTCTTT. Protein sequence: CASSLDLLDTEAFF.

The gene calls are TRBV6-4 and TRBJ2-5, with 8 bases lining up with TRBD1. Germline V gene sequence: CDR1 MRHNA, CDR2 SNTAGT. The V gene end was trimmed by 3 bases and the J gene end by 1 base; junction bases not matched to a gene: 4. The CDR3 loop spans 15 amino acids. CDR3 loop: CASSEGTGTQETQYF. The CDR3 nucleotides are TGTGCCAGCAGTGAGGGGACAGGAACCCAAGAGACCCAGTACTTC.

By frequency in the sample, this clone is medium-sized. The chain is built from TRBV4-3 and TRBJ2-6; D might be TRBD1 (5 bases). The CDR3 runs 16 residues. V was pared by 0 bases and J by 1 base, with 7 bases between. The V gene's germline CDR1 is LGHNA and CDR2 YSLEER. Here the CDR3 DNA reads TGCGCCAGCAGCCAAGATCAGGGTTCTGGGGCCAACGTCCTGACTTTC. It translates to CASSQDQGSGANVLTF.